These 30 T cell receptor beta chains were sequenced from one sample in a study of cytotoxic CD8 clonotypes in ibrutinib-treated CLL (dated by TCRdb to the early 2020s). What this sample's time point label stands for: about eleven months on ibrutinib. Libraries were prepared through the immunoSEQ multiplex PCR assay. TCRdb carries this immuneACCESS record with in-frame sequences only. Its versions omit some clonotypes, under half of them owing to an unresolved V gene in the studies checked, with the rest unexplained. The sample contains more than 110,000 clones, approximately 90% of them found a single time. The ten largest clones take up 11% of the sample. Sample: PBMCs, taken after 12 months of ibrutinib treatment. These receptors were taken from a human donor with chronic lymphocytic leukemia.

This clone was detected once. This chain connects TRBV27 to TRBJ2-2; D is unresolved. Germline values: CDR1 MNHEY, CDR2 SMNVEV (reference sequence). Trimming took off 4 bases at V and 6 bases at J, with 6 bases between the two ends. CDR3 length equals 12 residues. CDR3 in DNA: TGTGCCAGCAGTTGGAAAGCCGGGGAGCTGTTTTTT. It encodes CASSWKAGELFF.

The rearrangement joins TRBV6-5 to TRBJ2-1; the D is unclear. The germline gives CDR1 MNHEY, CDR2 SVGAGI. The CDR3 is 14 residues long. V lost 2 bases and J 7 bases, leaving 12 bases between the germline ends. CDR3: CASSYGSDGNEQFF. The CDR3 DNA is TGTGCCAGCAGTTACGGGTCCGATGGAAATGAGCAGTTCTTC.

The V gene is TRBV6-6, the J gene TRBJ1-5; D ambiguous. V was pared by 2 bases and J by 3 bases, with 11 bases between. Germline V gene data show CDR1 as MNHNY and CDR2 as SVGAGI (reference sequence). This CDR3 is 15 amino acids long. The chain's CDR3 is CASSYGRSSNQPQHF. The CDR3 DNA sequence: TGTGCCAGCAGTTACGGTCGCAGCTCCAATCAGCCCCAGCATTTT.

In regard to this clone: One end of the junction varies from germline; a read error may be responsible. The chain links TRBV12-5 to TRBJ2-1, with TRBD2 matching 9 bases. CDR3 length: 15 amino acids. Germline V gene lookup returns CDR1 LGHNT and CDR2 FRNRAP. CDR3 region: CASALASGILDEQFF. The CDR3 DNA reads TGTGCTAGTGCTTTGGCTAGCGGGATTCTCGATGAGCAGTTCTTC.

The rearrangement links TRBV19 to TRBJ2-7, with D unclear. The CDR3 runs to 14 residues. Germline values: CDR1 LNHDA, CDR2 SQIVND (reference sequence). V lost 3 bases and J 3 bases, leaving 12 bases between the germline ends. The CDR3 DNA follows: TGTGCCAGTAGTATTCAGGCTAGTGGCTACGAGCAGTACTTC. Residues: CASSIQASGYEQYF.

V and J are TRBV28 and TRBJ1-2; a possible D gene is TRBD1 (5 bases). The V end lost 6 bases, the J end lost 7 bases, and 12 bases lay between the germline ends. CDR3 size: 12 residues. Germline lookup yields CDR1 MDHEN and CDR2 SYDVKM. The CDR3 DNA sequence: TGTGCCAGCAGATCAGGGTGGGGTGGCTACACCTTC. It is translated as CASRSGWGGYTF.

The chain has TRBV9 and TRBJ2-3, with 13 bases lining up with TRBD2. The CDR3 extends over 16 amino acids. Germline V gene lookup returns CDR1 SGDLS and CDR2 YYNGEE. V dropped 3 bases and J dropped 6; count of bases not matched to a gene: 7. Here the CDR3 DNA reads TGTGCCAGCAGCGCCATACTAGCGGGAGGGCCGGATACGCAGTATTTT. It is translated as CASSAILAGGPDTQYF. The full variable domain, rest sourced from reference TRBV9 and TRBJ2-3, is DSGVTQTPKHLITATGQRVTLRCSPRSGDLSVYWYQQSLDQGLQFLIQYYNGEERAKGNILERFSAQQFPDLHSELNLSSLELGDSALYFCASSAILAGGPDTQYFGPGTRLTVL.

The V and J genes are TRBV6-5 and TRBJ2-1, with D uncertain. V dropped 0 bases and J dropped 7 bases, with 4 bases sitting between them. The CDR3 has 12 amino acids. Germline loops: CDR1 MNHEY, CDR2 SVGAGI. The CDR3 is CASSYSGNEQFF. CDR3 coding DNA: TGTGCCAGCAGTTACTCGGGTAATGAGCAGTTCTTC.

This sequence joins TRBV6-5 and TRBJ2-3, with D possibly called TRBD1 or TRBD2 (6 bases each). This CDR3 comprises 12 residues. Germline CDR1 MNHEY, CDR2 SVGAGI. V lost 8 bases to trimming and J lost 4 bases, with 10 bases between them. CDR3 sequence: CASQRGPDTQYF. The DNA for the CDR3 is TGTGCCAGCCAACGGGGGCCAGATACGCAGTATTTT.

This chain links TRBV19 with TRBJ1-3; TRBD1 is a possible D gene (5 bases). V lost 4 bases and J 4 bases, leaving 17 bases between the germline ends. The CDR3 length is 16 residues. The germline gives CDR1 LNHDA, CDR2 SQIVND (reference sequence). The CDR3 nucleotides are TGTGCCAGTAGTACCATCCTGGACGGGGCGGGAAACACCATATATTTT. Translation: CASSTILDGAGNTIYF.

This chain links TRBV6-5 with TRBJ2-7; 8 bases match TRBD2. Trimming at V came to 0 bases and at J to 6 bases, leaving 7 bases not matched to a gene. CDR1 MNHEY and CDR2 SVGAGI come from the germline V gene. This CDR3 spans 15 amino acids. The CDR3 spells CASSYSAGGQREQYF. The CDR3 region has the DNA TGTGCCAGCAGTTACTCGGCGGGAGGCCAGCGCGAGCAGTACTTC.

This clone was seen only once. CDR3 in DNA: TGTGCCAGCAGCTTACTGTCGGGGAACTCCTACGAGCAGTACTTC. Its protein is CASSLLSGNSYEQYF. V and J are TRBV7-6 and TRBJ2-7; TRBD2 might be the D (5 bases). V was trimmed by 2 bases and J by 0 bases, leaving 11 bases between them. This CDR3 contains 15 residues. Germline assignment: CDR1 SGHVS and CDR2 FNYEAQ.

This chain joins TRBV5-4 and TRBJ1-2; possible D gene TRBD1, 5 bases. Between the trimmed V and J ends, which lost 1 base and 5 bases, there was a span of 12 bases. The germline CDR1 and CDR2 sequences are SGHNT and YYREEE (reference sequence). The CDR3 spans 14 residues. CDR3 nucleotides: TGTGCCAGCAGCTTGCAGGGCGCGGGTTATGGCTACACCTTC. The encoded protein is CASSLQGAGYGYTF.

This chain uses TRBV11-2 with TRBJ2-1, with TRBD2 identical over 9 bases. Germline V gives CDR1 SGHAT, CDR2 FQNNGV. The CDR3 totals 17 residues. The V segment lost 4 bases and the J segment 2 bases; nucleotides outside the gene matches: 9. As DNA, the CDR3 is TGTGCCAGCAGCTCCCGTAGCGGGAGCGGTGCCTACAATGAGCAGTTCTTC. Amino acid sequence: CASSSRSGSGAYNEQFF.

The rearrangement joins TRBV2 to TRBJ2-3; 7 bases agree with TRBD2. CDR1 is SNHLY and CDR2 is FYNNEI in the germline V gene. The V segment lost 8 bases and the J segment 4 bases; nucleotides outside the gene matches: 6. The CDR3 runs to 13 residues. This chain's CDR3 is CASGPREADTQYF. The CDR3 DNA sequence: TGTGCCAGCGGTCCTCGGGAGGCAGATACGCAGTATTTT.

V is TRBV6-5 and J is TRBJ1-1; D not resolved. Germline CDR1 and CDR2: MNHEY and SVGAGI. This CDR3 has 15 amino acids. V lost 4 bases to trimming and J lost 1 base, with 13 bases between them. The DNA of the CDR3 is TGTGCCAGCAGTTTAACGCGGGATGCGAACACTGAAGCTTTCTTT. As protein: CASSLTRDANTEAFF.

With regard to this clone: One end of the junction varies from germline; a read error may be responsible. The rearrangement uses TRBV7-7 and TRBJ2-1; D unresolved. The CDR3 length is 12 residues. The V gene's germline CDR1 is SSHAT and CDR2 FNYEAQ (reference sequence). DNA for the CDR3: TGTGCTAGCAGCCCGGGCAGCGATGAGCAGTTCTTC. Protein product: CASSPGSDEQFF. The whole variable domain, filled in from reference TRBV7-7 and TRBJ2-1, reads GAGVSQSPRYKVTKRGQDVTLRCDPISSHATLYWYQQALGQGPEFLTYFNYEAQPDKSGLPSDRFSAERPEGSISTLTIQRTEQRDSAMYRCASSPGSDEQFFGPGTRLTVL.

V gene TRBV27 combines with J gene TRBJ2-3, with a possible D match to TRBD2 (6 bases). Germline CDR1 reads MNHEY; CDR2 reads SMNVEV (reference sequence). There are 15 residues in the CDR3. The V end lost 6 bases, the J end lost 2 bases, and 15 bases lay between the germline ends. In DNA form, the CDR3 reads TGTGCCAGCAGGGAACTAGCTGGCTACACAGATACGCAGTATTTT. Translated, it gives CASRELAGYTDTQYF.

Concerning this clone: Other DNA sequences in the sample encode the same CDR3. This CDR3 is CAAGGPTNEKLFF. The CDR3 nucleotides are TGTGCCGCGGGAGGCCCAACTAATGAAAAACTGTTTTTT. This chain connects TRBV25-1 to TRBJ1-4; D unclear. Germline assignment: CDR1 MGHDK and CDR2 SYGVNS. V was shortened by 11 bases and J by 0 bases, with 10 bases between the two germline ends. The CDR3 contains 13 residues.

The genes are TRBV27 and TRBJ1-3; 7 bases agree with TRBD1. With 8 bases clipped from V and 4 bases from J, the junction kept 8 bases outside the gene matches. Germline-derived CDR1 and CDR2 are MNHEY and SMNVEV (reference sequence). The length of the CDR3 is 14 residues. The CDR3 coding sequence is TGTGCCAGCGGCAAGACAGGGACGGGAAACACCATATATTTT. The encoded protein is CASGKTGTGNTIYF.

This clone was recorded once. The chain links TRBV9 to TRBJ2-1; TRBD2 matches at 10 bases. The CDR3 length is 15 residues. Germline CDR1 is SGDLS and CDR2 is YYNGEE. Trimming at V came to 3 bases and at J to 7 bases, leaving 7 bases not matched to a gene. The CDR3 DNA reads TGTGCCAGCAGCGGAGCGGGAGGGCCATTGAATGAGCAGTTCTTC. Residues: CASSGAGGPLNEQFF.

This clone was detected only once. V gene TRBV2 combines with J gene TRBJ2-3, with D perhaps matching TRBD2 (5 bases). The germline gives CDR1 SNHLY, CDR2 FYNNEI. The V end was cut by 0 bases, the J end by 2 bases, with 9 bases between. This CDR3 comprises 15 residues. The CDR3 spells CASSEALVNTDTQYF. CDR3 bases: TGTGCCAGCAGTGAAGCACTAGTTAACACAGATACGCAGTATTTT.

The count of this clone is one. The chain carries TRBV6-6 and TRBJ2-3; tentatively, D is TRBD2 (5 bases). The CDR3 runs 14 residues. Germline V CDR1 and CDR2: MNHNY, SVGAGI (reference sequence). The V end was cut by 4 bases, the J end by 2 bases, with 10 bases between. CDR3 protein: CASSFGLITDTQYF. In DNA, the CDR3 is TGTGCCAGCAGTTTCGGACTGATCACAGATACGCAGTATTTT.

This clone has more than one count but fewer than ten. The chain links TRBV4-1 to TRBJ2-5; the match to TRBD2 covers 8 bases. Trimming at V came to 4 bases and at J to 5 bases, leaving 15 bases not matched to a gene. Germline values: CDR1 MGHRA, CDR2 YSYEKL. The CDR3 is 17 amino acids. CDR3 nucleotide sequence: TGCGCCAGCAGCCTAGAGGTGGTCGGGAGGGATTGGGAGACCCAGTACTTC. Translating it yields CASSLEVVGRDWETQYF.

The chain joins TRBV7-9 to TRBJ1-5; no clear D gene. CDR1 and CDR2 from the germline V gene are SEHNR and FQNEAQ (reference sequence). With 2 bases removed from V and 2 bases from J, the gap between germline ends came to 7 bases. This CDR3 contains 14 residues. The CDR3: CASSLIDGNQPQHF. The CDR3 DNA is TGTGCCAGCAGCTTAATAGATGGCAATCAGCCCCAGCATTTT.

The chain combines TRBV30 with TRBJ2-2; 7 nucleotides match TRBD2. The germline gives CDR1 GTSNPN, CDR2 SVGIG (reference sequence). The CDR3 runs 15 residues. The junction had 4 bases not matched to a gene; V was cut back by 3 bases and J by 0 bases. The CDR3 reads CAWRISGANTGELFF. The CDR3 DNA reads TGTGCCTGGAGGATAAGCGGGGCGAACACCGGGGAGCTGTTTTTT.

The CDR3 sequence is CASSFQAGRTDTQYF. Here the CDR3 DNA reads TGTGCCAGCAGTTTTCAGGCGGGACGGACAGATACGCAGTATTTT. This chain connects TRBV28 to TRBJ2-3; D is possibly TRBD2 (6 bases). The CDR3 consists of 15 residues. V lost 3 bases and J lost 3, with 13 bases in between. CDR1 and CDR2 from the germline V gene are MDHEN and SYDVKM. The variable domain in full, with the rest retrieved from reference TRBV28 and TRBJ2-3, is DVKVTQSSRYLVKRTGEKVFLECVQDMDHENMFWYRQDPGLGLRLIYFSYDVKMKEKGDIPEGYSVSREKKERFSLILESASTNQTSMYLCASSFQAGRTDTQYFGPGTRLTVL.

The chain is built from TRBV9 and TRBJ2-1; D is perhaps TRBD2 (5 bases). Trimming removed 0 bases from V and 6 bases from J, with 13 bases in between. This CDR3 is 15 amino acids long. Looked up from germline, CDR1 is SGDLS and CDR2 is YYNGEE. The CDR3 DNA reads as TGTGCCAGCAGCGTAGTTTCTAGCCGGGGCAATGAGCAGTTCTTC. Translated, it gives CASSVVSSRGNEQFF. The variable domain in full, with the rest retrieved from reference TRBV9 and TRBJ2-1, is DSGVTQTPKHLITATGQRVTLRCSPRSGDLSVYWYQQSLDQGLQFLIQYYNGEERAKGNILERFSAQQFPDLHSELNLSSLELGDSALYFCASSVVSSRGNEQFFGPGTRLTVL.

The V call is TRBV5-4, the J call TRBJ2-2, with D perhaps assigned TRBD1 or TRBD2 (5 bases each). Trimming removed 2 bases at V and 6 bases at J, with 17 bases between. Germline CDR1 SGHNT, CDR2 YYREEE (reference sequence). The CDR3 covers 16 residues. CDR3 nucleotides: TGTGCCAGCAGCTTAACGAGGGGCTCCAACGCCGGGGAGCTGTTTTTT. Residues: CASSLTRGSNAGELFF.

V is TRBV6-1 and J is TRBJ1-2; 7 nucleotides agree with TRBD1. The length of the CDR3 is 13 residues. The trim removed 3 bases at V and 5 bases at J, leaving 3 bases unmatched. Germline CDR1 MNHNS, CDR2 SASEGT. The CDR3 protein is CASSDDRVYGYTF. Written as DNA, the CDR3 is TGTGCCAGCAGTGACGACAGGGTTTATGGCTACACCTTC.